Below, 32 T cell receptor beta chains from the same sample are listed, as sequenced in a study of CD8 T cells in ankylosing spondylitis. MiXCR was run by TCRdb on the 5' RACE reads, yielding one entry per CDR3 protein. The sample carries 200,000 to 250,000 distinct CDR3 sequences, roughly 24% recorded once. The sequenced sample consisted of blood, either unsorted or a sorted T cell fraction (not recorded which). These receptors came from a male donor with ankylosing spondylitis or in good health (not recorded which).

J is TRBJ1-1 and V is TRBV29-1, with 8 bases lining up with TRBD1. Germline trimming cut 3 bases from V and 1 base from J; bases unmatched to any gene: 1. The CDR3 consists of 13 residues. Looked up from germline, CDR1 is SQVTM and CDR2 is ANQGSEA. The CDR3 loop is CSVEGTGNTEAFF. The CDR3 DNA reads TGCAGCGTTGAGGGGACAGGGAACACTGAAGCTTTCTTT.

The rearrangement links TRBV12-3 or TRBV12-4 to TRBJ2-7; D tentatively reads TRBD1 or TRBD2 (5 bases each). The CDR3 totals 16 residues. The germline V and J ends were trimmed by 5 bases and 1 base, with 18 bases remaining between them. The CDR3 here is CASSVTWGRESYEQYF. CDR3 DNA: TGTGCCAGCAGTGTGACATGGGGCAGGGAGTCCTACGAGCAGTACTTC.

The CDR3 loop is CSARSTLKPRNEQFF. The DNA of the CDR3 is TGCAGTGCTAGATCGACCCTAAAGCCCCGCAATGAGCAGTTCTTC. This chain joins TRBV20-1 and TRBJ2-1; no firm D call. The length of the CDR3 is 15 residues. Germline-derived CDR1 and CDR2 are DFQATT and SNEGSKA (reference sequence). The germline V and J ends were trimmed by 2 bases and 6 bases, with 17 bases remaining between them.

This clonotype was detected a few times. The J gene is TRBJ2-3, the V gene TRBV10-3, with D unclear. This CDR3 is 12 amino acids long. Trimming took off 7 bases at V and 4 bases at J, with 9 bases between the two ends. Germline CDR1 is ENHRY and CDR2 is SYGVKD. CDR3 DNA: TGTGCCATCAAACCGGCCCCAGATACGCAGTATTTT. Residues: CAIKPAPDTQYF.

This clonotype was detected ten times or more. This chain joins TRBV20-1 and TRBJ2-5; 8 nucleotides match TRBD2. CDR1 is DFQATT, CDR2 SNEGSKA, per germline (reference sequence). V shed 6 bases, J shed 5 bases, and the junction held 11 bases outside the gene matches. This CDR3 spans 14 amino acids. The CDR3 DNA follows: TGCAGTGCCACAACGGGAGGGACGTTGGAGACCCAGTACTTC. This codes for CSATTGGTLETQYF.

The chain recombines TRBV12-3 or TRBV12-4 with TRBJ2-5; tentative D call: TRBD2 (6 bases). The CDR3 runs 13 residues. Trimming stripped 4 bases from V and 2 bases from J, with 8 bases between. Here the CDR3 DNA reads TGTGCCAGCAGTTGGGGACTTCAAGAGACCCAGTACTTC. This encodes CASSWGLQETQYF.

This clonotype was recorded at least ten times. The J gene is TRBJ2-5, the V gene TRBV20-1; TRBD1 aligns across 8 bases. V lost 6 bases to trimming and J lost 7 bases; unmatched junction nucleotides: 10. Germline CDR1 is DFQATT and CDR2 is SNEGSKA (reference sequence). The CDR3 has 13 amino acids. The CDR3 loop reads CSATQGAQGTQYF. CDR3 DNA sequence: TGCAGTGCGACCCAGGGGGCGCAGGGGACCCAGTACTTC.

CDR3 in amino acids: CATSRGGMGYTGELFF. In DNA form, the CDR3 reads TGTGCCACCAGCAGGGGCGGGATGGGGTACACCGGGGAGCTGTTTTTT. This rearrangement joins TRBV15 to TRBJ2-2, with D possibly TRBD2 on 6 matching bases. The germline gives CDR1 LNHNV, CDR2 YYDKDF (reference sequence). The CDR3 has 16 residues. V was cut by 3 bases and J by 3 bases, with 14 bases left in between.

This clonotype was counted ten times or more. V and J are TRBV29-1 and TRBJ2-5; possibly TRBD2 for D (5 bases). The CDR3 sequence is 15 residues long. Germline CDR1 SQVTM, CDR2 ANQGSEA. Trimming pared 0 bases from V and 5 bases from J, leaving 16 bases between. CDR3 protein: CSVEDGGGSGETQYF. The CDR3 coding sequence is TGCAGCGTTGAAGATGGAGGCGGATCGGGGGAGACCCAGTACTTC.

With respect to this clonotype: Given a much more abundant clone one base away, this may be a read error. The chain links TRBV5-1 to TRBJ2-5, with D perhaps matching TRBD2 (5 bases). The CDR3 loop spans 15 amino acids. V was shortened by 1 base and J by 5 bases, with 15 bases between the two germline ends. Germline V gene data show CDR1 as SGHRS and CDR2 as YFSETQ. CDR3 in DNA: TGCGCCAGCAGCTTGACCTGCAGTCGGGGTGAGACCCAGTACTTC. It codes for CASSLTCSRGETQYF.

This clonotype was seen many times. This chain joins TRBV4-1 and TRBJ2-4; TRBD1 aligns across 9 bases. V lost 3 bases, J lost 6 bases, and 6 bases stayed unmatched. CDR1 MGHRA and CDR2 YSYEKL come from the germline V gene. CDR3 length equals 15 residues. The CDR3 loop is CASSHRDREGNIQYF. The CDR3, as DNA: TGCGCCAGCAGCCACCGGGACAGGGAGGGAAACATTCAGTACTTC.

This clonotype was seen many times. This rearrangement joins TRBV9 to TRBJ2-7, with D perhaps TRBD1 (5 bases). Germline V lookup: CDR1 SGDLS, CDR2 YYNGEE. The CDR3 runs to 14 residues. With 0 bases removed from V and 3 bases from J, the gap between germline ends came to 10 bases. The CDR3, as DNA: TGTGCCAGCAGCGTAGGTCAGGGAAACTACGAGCAGTACTTC. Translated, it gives CASSVGQGNYEQYF.

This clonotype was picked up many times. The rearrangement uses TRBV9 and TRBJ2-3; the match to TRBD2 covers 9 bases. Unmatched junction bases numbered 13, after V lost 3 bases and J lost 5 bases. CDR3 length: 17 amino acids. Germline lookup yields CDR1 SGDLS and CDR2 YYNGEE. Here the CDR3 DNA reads TGTGCCAGCAGCGGACTAGCGGCACGCCCCATCGGAGATACGCAGTATTTT. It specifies CASSGLAARPIGDTQYF.

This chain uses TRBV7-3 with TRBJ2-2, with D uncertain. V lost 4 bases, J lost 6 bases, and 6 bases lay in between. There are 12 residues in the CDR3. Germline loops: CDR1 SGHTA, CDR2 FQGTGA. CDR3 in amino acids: CASSYGAGELFF. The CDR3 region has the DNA TGTGCCAGCAGCTACGGTGCCGGGGAGCTGTTTTTT.

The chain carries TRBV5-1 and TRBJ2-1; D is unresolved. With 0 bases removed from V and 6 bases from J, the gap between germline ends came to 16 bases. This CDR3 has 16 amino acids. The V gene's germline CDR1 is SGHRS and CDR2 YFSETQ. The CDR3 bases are TGCGCCAGCAGCTTGGGTCCAGTCCAAAAGGGCAATGAGCAGTTCTTC. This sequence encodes CASSLGPVQKGNEQFF.

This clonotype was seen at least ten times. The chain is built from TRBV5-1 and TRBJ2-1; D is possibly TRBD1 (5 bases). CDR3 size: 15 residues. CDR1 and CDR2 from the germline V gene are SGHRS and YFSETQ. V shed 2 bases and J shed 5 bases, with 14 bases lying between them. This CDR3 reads CASSFLSQVNNEQFF. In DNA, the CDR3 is TGCGCCAGCAGCTTTTTATCACAGGTGAACAATGAGCAGTTCTTC.

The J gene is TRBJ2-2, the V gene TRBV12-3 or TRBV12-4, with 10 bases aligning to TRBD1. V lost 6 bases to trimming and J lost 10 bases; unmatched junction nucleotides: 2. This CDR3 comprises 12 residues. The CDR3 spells CASSGTGEELFF. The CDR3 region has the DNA TGTGCCAGCAGCGGGACAGGGGAGGAGCTGTTTTTT.

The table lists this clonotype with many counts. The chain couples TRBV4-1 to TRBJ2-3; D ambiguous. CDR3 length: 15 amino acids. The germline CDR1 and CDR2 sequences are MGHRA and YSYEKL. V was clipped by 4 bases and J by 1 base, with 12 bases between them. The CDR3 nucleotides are TGCGCCAGCAGCCCCGCCCGGCCCCGCACAGATACGCAGTATTTT. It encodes CASSPARPRTDTQYF.

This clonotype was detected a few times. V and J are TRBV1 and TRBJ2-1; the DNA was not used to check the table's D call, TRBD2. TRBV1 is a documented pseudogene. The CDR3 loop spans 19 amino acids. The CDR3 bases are TGTACCAGCAGCCCCGGGAGCGGGAATCCCGTCAGTTCCTACAATGAGCAGTTCTTC. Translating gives CTSSPGSGNPVSSYNEQFF.

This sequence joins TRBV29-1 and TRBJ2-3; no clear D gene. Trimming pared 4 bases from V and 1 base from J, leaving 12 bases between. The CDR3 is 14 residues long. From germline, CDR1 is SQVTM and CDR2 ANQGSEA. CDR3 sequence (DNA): TGCAGCGTTGTGGCATCCTCTGGCACAGATACGCAGTATTTT. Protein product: CSVVASSGTDTQYF.

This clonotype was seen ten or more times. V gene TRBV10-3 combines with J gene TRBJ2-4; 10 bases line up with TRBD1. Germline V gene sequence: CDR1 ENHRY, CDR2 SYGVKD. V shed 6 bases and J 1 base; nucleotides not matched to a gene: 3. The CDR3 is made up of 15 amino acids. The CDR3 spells CAISVGQGAKNIQYF. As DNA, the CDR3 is TGTGCCATCAGCGTGGGACAGGGGGCCAAAAACATTCAGTACTTC.

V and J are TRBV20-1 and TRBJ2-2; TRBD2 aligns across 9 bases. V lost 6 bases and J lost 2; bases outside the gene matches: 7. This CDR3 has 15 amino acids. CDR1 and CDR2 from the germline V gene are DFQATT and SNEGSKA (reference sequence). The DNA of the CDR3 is TGCAGTGCCACCCCAGCGGGAGGTAACACCGGGGAGCTGTTTTTT. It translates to CSATPAGGNTGELFF.

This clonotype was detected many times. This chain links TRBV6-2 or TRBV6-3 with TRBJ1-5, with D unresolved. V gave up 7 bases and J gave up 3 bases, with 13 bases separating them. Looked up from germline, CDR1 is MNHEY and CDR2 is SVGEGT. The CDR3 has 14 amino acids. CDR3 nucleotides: TGTGCCAGCAACCGGGCCCCGTACAATCAGCCCCAGCATTTT. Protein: CASNRAPYNQPQHF.

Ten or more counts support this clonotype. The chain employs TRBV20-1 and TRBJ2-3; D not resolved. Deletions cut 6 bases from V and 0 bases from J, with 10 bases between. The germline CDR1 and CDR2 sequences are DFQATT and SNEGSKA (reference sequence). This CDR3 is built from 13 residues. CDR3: CSAFYRSTDTQYF. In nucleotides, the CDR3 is TGCAGTGCCTTTTACCGGAGCACAGATACGCAGTATTTT.

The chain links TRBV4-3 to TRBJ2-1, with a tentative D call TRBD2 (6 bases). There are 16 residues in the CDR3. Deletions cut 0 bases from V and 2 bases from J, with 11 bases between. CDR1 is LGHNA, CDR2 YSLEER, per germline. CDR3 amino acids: CASSQDRGTPYNEQFF. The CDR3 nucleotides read TGCGCCAGCAGCCAAGATCGCGGGACCCCCTACAATGAGCAGTTCTTC.

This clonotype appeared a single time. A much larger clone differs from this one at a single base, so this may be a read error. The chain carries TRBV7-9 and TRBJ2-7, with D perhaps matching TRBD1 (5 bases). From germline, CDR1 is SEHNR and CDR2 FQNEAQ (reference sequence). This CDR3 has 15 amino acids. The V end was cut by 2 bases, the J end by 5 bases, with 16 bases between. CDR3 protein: CASSLQGSRPNEQYF. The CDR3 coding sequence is TGTGCCAGCAGCTTACAGGGCTCGAGGCCCAACGAGCAGTACTTC.

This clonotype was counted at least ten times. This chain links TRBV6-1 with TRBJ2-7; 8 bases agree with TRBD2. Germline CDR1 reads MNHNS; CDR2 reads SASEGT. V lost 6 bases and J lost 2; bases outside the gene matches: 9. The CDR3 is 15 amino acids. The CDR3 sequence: CASSVTSGSTYEQYF. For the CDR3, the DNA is TGTGCCAGCAGCGTAACTAGCGGATCAACCTACGAGCAGTACTTC.

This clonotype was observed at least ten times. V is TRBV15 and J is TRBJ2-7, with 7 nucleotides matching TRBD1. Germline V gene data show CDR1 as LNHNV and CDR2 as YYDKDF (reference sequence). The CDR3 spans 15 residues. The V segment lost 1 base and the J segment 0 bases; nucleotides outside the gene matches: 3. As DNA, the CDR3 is TGTGCCACCAGCAGAGGGGACAGTCACTCCTACGAGCAGTACTTC. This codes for CATSRGDSHSYEQYF.

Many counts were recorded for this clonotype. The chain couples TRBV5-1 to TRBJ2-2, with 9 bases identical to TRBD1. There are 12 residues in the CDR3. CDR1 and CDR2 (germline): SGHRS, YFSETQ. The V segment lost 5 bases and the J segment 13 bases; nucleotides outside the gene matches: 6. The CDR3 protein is CASRPGTGSLFF. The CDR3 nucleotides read TGCGCCAGCAGACCCGGGACAGGGTCGCTGTTTTTT.

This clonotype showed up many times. This chain's CDR3 is CASQTTGGEYEQYF. In DNA, the CDR3 is TGCGCCAGCCAAACGACAGGTGGAGAGTACGAGCAGTACTTC. The chain employs TRBV5-1 and TRBJ2-7; TRBD1 might be the D (6 bases). This CDR3 is 14 amino acids long. V was clipped by 7 bases and J by 4 bases, with 18 bases between them. Germline loops: CDR1 SGHRS, CDR2 YFSETQ.

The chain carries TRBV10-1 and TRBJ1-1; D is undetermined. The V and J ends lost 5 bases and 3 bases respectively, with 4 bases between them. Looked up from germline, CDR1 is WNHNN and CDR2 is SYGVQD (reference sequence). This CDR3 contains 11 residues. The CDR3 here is CASSRDTEAFF. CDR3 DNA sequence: TGCGCCAGCAGTCGGGACACTGAAGCTTTCTTT.

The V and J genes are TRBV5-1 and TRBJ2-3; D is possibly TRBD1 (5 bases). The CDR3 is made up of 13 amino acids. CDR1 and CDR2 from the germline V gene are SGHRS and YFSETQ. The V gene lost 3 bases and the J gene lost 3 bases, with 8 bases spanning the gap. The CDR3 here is CASSYTGTDTQYF. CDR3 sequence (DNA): TGCGCCAGCAGCTACACAGGTACAGATACGCAGTATTTT.